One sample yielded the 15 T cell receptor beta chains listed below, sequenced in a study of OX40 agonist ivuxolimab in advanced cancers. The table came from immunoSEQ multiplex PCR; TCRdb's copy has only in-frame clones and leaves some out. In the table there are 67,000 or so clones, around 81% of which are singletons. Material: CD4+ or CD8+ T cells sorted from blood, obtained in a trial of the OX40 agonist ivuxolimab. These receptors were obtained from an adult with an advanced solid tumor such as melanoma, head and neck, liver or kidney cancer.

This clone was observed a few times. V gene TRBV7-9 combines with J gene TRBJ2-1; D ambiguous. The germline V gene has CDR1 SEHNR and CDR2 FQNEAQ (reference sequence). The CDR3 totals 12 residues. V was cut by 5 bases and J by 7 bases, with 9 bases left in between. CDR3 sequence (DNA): TGTGCCAGCAGCCTAATGTGGAATGAGCAGTTCTTC. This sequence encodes CASSLMWNEQFF. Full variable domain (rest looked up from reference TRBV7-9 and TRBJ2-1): DTGVSQNPRHKITKRGQNVTFRCDPISEHNRLYWYRQTLGQGPEFLTYFQNEAQLEKSRLLSDRFSAERPKGSFSTLEIQRTEQGDSAMYLCASSLMWNEQFFGPGTRLTVL.

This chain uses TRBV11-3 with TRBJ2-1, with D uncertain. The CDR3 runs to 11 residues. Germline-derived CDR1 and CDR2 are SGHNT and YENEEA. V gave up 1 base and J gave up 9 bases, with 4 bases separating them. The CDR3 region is CASSLAIEQFF. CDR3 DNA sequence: TGTGCCAGCAGCTTAGCTATTGAGCAGTTCTTC.

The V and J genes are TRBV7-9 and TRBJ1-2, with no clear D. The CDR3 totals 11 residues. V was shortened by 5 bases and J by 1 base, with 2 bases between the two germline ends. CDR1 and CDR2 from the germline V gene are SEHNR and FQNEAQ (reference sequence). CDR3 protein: CASSGNYGYTF. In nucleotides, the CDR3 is TGTGCCAGCAGCGGTAACTATGGCTACACCTTC.

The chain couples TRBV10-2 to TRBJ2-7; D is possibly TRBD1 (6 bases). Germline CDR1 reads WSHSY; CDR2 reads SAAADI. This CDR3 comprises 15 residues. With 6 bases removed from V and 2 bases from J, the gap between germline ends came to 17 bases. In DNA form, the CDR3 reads TGCGCCAGCAGGCCCGAACAGGGTGGGACCTACGAGCAGTACTTC. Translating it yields CASRPEQGGTYEQYF.

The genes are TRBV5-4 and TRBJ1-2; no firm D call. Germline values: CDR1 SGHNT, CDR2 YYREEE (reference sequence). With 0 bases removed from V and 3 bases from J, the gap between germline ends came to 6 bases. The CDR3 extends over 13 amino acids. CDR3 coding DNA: TGTGCCAGCAGCTTGGTAACAGACTATGGCTACACCTTC. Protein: CASSLVTDYGYTF.

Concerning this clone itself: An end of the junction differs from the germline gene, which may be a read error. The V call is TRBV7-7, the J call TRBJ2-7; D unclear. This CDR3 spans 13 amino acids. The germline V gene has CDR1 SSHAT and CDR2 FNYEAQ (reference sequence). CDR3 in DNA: TGTGCTAGCAGCTTAACAGAGTCCTACGAGCAGTACTTC. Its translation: CASSLTESYEQYF.

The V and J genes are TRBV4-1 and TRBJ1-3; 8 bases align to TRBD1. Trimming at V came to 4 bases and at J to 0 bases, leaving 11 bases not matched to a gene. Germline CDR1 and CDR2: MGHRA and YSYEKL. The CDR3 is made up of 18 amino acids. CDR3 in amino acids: CASSRPGQDLISGNTIYF. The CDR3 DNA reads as TGCGCCAGCAGCCGACCGGGACAGGATTTGATCTCTGGAAACACCATATATTTT.

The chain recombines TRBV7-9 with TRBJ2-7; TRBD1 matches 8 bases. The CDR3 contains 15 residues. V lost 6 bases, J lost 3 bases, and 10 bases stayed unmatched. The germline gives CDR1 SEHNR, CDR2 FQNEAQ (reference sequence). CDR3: CASRSTRGPRYEQYF. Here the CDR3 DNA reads TGTGCCAGCAGGTCTACCAGGGGGCCCCGCTACGAGCAGTACTTC. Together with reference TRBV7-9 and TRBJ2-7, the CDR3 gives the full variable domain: DTGVSQNPRHKITKRGQNVTFRCDPISEHNRLYWYRQTLGQGPEFLTYFQNEAQLEKSRLLSDRFSAERPKGSFSTLEIQRTEQGDSAMYLCASRSTRGPRYEQYFGPGTRLTVT.

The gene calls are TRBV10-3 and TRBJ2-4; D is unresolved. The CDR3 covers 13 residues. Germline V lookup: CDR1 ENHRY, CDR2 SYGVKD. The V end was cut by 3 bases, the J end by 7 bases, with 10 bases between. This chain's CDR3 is CAISEGGVNIQYF. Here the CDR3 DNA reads TGTGCCATCAGTGAAGGTGGAGTGAACATTCAGTACTTC.

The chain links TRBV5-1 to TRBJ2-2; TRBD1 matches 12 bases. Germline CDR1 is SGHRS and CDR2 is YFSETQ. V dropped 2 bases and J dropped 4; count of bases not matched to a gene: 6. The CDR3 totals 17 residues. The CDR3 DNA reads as TGCGCCAGCAGCTTCTCGGGACAGGGGGCGGGCACCGGGGAGCTGTTTTTT. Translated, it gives CASSFSGQGAGTGELFF.

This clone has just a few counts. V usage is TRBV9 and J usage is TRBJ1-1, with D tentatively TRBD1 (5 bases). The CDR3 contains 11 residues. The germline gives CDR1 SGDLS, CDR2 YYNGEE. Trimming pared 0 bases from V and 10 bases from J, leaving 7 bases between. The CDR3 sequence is CASSVDGAAFF. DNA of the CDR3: TGTGCCAGCAGCGTAGATGGGGCAGCTTTCTTT.

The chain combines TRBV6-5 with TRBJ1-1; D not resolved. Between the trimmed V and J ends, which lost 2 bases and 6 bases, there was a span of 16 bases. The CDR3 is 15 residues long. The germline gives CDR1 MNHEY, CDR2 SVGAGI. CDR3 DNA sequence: TGTGCCAGCAGTTACGGTCGTCTGATGGTGCCTGAAGCTTTCTTT. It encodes CASSYGRLMVPEAFF.

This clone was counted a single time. The CDR3, as DNA: TGTGCCAGCAGCGCATCGCGGGACACTGAAGCTTTCTTT. This sequence encodes CASSASRDTEAFF. This sequence joins TRBV7-3 and TRBJ1-1; D remains ambiguous. CDR1 is SGHTA and CDR2 is FQGTGA in the germline V gene. Trimming took 5 bases from V and 3 from J, leaving 10 bases between them. CDR3 length: 13 residues.

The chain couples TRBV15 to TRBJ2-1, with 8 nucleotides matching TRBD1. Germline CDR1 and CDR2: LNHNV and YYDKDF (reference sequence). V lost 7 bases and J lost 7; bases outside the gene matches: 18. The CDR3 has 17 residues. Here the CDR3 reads CATKSGEAGGHRNEQFF. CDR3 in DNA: TGTGCCACCAAGTCTGGAGAAGCAGGGGGCCATCGGAATGAGCAGTTCTTC.

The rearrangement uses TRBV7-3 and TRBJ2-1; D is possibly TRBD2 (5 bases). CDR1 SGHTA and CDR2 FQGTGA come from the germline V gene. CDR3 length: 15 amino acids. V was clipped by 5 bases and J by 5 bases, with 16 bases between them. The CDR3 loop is CASSEHPGMNNEQFF. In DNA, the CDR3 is TGTGCCAGCAGCGAGCACCCCGGGATGAACAATGAGCAGTTCTTC.